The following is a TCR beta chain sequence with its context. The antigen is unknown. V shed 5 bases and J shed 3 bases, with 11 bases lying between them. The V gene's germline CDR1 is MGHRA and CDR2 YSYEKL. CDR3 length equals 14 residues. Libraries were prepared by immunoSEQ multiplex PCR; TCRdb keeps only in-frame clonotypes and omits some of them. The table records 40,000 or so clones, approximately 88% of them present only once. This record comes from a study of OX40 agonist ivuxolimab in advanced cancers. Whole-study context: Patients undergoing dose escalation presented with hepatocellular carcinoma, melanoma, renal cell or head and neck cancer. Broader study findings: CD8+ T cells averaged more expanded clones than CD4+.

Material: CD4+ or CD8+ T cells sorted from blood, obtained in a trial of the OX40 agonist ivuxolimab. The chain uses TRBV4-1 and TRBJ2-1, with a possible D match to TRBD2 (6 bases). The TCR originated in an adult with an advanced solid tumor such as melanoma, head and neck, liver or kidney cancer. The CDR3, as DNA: TGCGCCAGCAGCGAAATGGGGGGCTACAATGAGCAGTTCTTC. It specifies CASSEMGGYNEQFF.